This TCR beta chain was documented in a study of blood T cell repertoires in COVID-19. Study as a whole: Sites in the United States, Italy and Spain provided acute and convalescent COVID-19 samples. PBMCs, B-cell-depleted T cells, or T cells provided the cDNA or gDNA that made up the material.

In the authors' methods: Reference gene primer amplification gave nucleated cell count estimates. Assay used: immunoSEQ multiplex PCR; TCRdb lists only in-frame clones, some missing. The V and J calls and clone size come from that table; D and trimming were worked out from the DNA. The sample records 60,000 or so clones, approximately 86% being singletons. Sequencing input: peripheral blood. The clonotype was recovered from a man in his 60s with acute or convalescent COVID-19.

DNA of the CDR3: TGTGCCAGCACACCCTTGACAGGGTATGGCTACACCTTC. This translates into CASTPLTGYGYTF. V and J are TRBV28 and TRBJ1-2, with 7 nucleotides matching TRBD1. There are 13 residues in the CDR3. In germline, CDR1 is MDHEN, CDR2 SYDVKM. Trimming took 7 bases from V and 5 from J; bases not matched to a gene: 7.